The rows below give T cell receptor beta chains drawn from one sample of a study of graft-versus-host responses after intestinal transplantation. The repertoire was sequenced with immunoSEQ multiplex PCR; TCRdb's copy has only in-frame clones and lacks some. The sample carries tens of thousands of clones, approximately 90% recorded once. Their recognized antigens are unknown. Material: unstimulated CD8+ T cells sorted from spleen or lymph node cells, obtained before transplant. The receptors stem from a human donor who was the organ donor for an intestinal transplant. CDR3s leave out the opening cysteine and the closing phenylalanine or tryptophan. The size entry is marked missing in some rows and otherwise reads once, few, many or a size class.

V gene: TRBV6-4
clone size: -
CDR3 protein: ASSISGSTDTQY

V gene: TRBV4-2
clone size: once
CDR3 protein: ASSQEGTSGSDEQF

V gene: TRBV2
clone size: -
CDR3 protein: ASRDRTYEQY

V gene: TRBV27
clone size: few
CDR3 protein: ASRGQGETQY

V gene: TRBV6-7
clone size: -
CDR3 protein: ASSYSCFGTMNTEAF

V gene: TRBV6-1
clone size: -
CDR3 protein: ASSEVLASADTQY

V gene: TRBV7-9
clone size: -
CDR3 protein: ASSLGRAGHGGELF

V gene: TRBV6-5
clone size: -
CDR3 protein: ASSYRWVLDTEAF

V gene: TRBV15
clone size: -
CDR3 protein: ATSRAGGGAQPQH

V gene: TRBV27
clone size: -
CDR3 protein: ASSSLGIDQPQH

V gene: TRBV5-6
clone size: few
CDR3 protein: ASSLVDQPQH

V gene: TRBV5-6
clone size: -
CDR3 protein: ASSFTGGGTEAF

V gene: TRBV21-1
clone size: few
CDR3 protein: ASSIKQAYSGNTIY

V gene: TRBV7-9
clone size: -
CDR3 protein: ASSLAGDRGQNQPQH

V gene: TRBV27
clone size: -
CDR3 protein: ASSLSGTGVYEQY

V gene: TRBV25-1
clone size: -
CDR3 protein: ASSEYAAGETQY

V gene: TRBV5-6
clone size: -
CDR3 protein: ASSFVQGKKAF

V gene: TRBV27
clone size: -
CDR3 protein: ASSPGLAYSYEQY

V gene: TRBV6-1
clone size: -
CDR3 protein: ASSALGGTRYQETQY

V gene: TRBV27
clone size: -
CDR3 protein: ASGGQGASSYNEQF

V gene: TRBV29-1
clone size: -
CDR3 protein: SVSPRTGKKETQY

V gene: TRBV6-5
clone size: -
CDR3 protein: ASSTPDRGHDEQY

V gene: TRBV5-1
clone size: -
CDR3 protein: ASSLRAHTGELF

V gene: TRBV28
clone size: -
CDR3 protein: ASSQGARQYSYNEQF

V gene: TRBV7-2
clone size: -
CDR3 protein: ASSLPGPWTQPQH

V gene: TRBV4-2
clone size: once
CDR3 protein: ASSDKGDRGFYEQY

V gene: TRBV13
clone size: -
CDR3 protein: ASSLGGTGIMNTEAF

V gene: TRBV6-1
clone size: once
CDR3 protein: ASSLFDRGDQPQH

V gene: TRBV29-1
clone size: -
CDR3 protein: SVDTGDNQPRH

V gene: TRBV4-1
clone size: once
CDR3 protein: ASSQVGSSYEQY

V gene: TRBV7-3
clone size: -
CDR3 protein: ASSALGTGGNQPQH

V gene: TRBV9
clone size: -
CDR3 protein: ASSAKTGELF

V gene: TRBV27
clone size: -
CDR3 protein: ASSFSGGLAGLTQY

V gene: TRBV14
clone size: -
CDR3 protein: ASSQWGLAGTDTQY

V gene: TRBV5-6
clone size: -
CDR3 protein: ASSLVDTLWKQF

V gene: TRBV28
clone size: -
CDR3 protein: ASIRREVHNEQF

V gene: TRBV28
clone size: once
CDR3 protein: ASSSVLQGFQETQY

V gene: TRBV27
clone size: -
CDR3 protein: ASSLAGYTYEQY

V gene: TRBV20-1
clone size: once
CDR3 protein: SADTGLELF

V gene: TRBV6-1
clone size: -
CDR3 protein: ASSVGTGGTGELF

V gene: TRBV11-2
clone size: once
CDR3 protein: ASRVKLNEKLF

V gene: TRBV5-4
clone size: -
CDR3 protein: ASSTGLATYEQY

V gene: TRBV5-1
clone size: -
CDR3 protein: ASSTDRGQYEQY

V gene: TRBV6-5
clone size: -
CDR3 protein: ASSPPEGEETQY

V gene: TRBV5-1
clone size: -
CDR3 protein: ASSDGLAGSNEQF

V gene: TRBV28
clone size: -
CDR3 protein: ASSSPDRGEQF

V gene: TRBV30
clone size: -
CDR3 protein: AWRGTTSLNEKLF

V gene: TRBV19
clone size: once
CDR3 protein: ASSIGTAQPQH

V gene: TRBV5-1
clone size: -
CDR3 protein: ASSFSRGHSYEQY

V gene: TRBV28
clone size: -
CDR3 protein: ASNLARQATEAF

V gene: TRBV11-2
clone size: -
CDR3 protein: ASSLVASGAYNEQF

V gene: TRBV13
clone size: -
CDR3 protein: ASSHLTGLRAKNIQY